A selection of T cell receptor beta chains follows, all from one sample in a study of T cell changes during pregnancy in multiple sclerosis. TCRdb keeps only in-frame clones here, not all; method: immunoSEQ multiplex PCR. The table lists about 45,000 clones, about 96% of them singletons. Sequencing used peripheral blood, obtained in the second trimester of pregnancy. The receptors shown here come from a female donor with multiple sclerosis, enrolled in a pregnancy study. The CDR3 runs from the conserved cysteine through the conserved F or W. The order of the fields is clone size, V gene, J gene, D gene, CDR3 protein, CDR3 DNA. A D gene is named only where the DNA matches it firmly. Not every row has a clone size; where given, it reads once, few, many or a size class.

clone size: .
V gene: TRBV7-3
J gene: TRBJ1-1
D gene: .
CDR3 protein: CASSPDSSQAEAFF
CDR3 DNA: TGTGCCAGCAGCCCGGACAGTTCTCAGGCTGAAGCTTTCTTT

clone size: .
V gene: TRBV11-3
J gene: TRBJ2-2
D gene: .
CDR3 protein: CASSLVRGSGELFF
CDR3 DNA: TGTGCCAGCAGCTTAGTAAGGGGGTCCGGGGAGCTGTTTTTT

clone size: once
V gene: TRBV6-6
J gene: TRBJ1-3
D gene: .
CDR3 protein: CASSYSGGEGNTIYF
CDR3 DNA: TGTGCCAGCAGTTACTCGGGCGGGGAAGGAAACACCATATATTTT

clone size: .
V gene: TRBV7-9
J gene: TRBJ2-1
D gene: TRBD2
CDR3 protein: CASSSPTSGSSYNEQFF
CDR3 DNA: TGTGCCAGCAGCTCCCCCACTAGCGGTAGCTCCTACAATGAGCAGTTCTTC

clone size: .
V gene: TRBV27
J gene: TRBJ2-7
D gene: TRBD2
CDR3 protein: CASSGLAVPYEQYF
CDR3 DNA: TGTGCCAGCAGCGGACTAGCAGTCCCCTACGAGCAGTACTTC

clone size: once
V gene: TRBV2
J gene: TRBJ1-2
D gene: .
CDR3 protein: CASSDRQAPNYGYTF
CDR3 DNA: TGTGCCAGCAGTGATAGACAGGCTCCTAACTATGGCTACACCTTC

clone size: once
V gene: TRBV19
J gene: TRBJ1-1
D gene: .
CDR3 protein: CASSKLGIFYEAFF
CDR3 DNA: TGTGCCAGTAGTAAACTAGGGATATTTTACGAAGCTTTCTTT

clone size: .
V gene: TRBV19
J gene: TRBJ1-4
D gene: .
CDR3 protein: CASNPDGGATNEKLFF
CDR3 DNA: TGTGCCAGTAATCCCGACGGCGGTGCAACTAATGAAAAACTGTTTTTT

clone size: .
V gene: TRBV6-6
J gene: TRBJ1-1
D gene: .
CDR3 protein: CASSPGRAEAFF
CDR3 DNA: TGTGCCAGCAGCCCCGGGCGGGCTGAAGCTTTCTTT

clone size: .
V gene: TRBV2
J gene: TRBJ1-1
D gene: .
CDR3 protein: CASGLDRNTEAFF
CDR3 DNA: TGTGCCAGCGGGTTGGACAGGAACACTGAAGCTTTCTTT

clone size: .
V gene: TRBV7-2
J gene: TRBJ2-2
D gene: .
CDR3 protein: CASSLAYGTGELFF
CDR3 DNA: TGTGCCAGCAGCTTAGCCTATGGCACCGGGGAGCTGTTTTTT

clone size: .
V gene: TRBV9
J gene: TRBJ2-3
D gene: .
CDR3 protein: CASSVGLADTQYF
CDR3 DNA: TGTGCCAGCAGCGTAGGCCTAGCGGATACGCAGTATTTT

clone size: .
V gene: TRBV4-2
J gene: TRBJ2-7
D gene: TRBD2
CDR3 protein: CASSQEILAGAHYEQYF
CDR3 DNA: TGTGCCAGCAGCCAAGAGATACTAGCGGGAGCACACTACGAGCAGTACTTC

clone size: .
V gene: TRBV5-5
J gene: TRBJ1-4
D gene: TRBD1
CDR3 protein: CASSFGTGGRNEKLFF
CDR3 DNA: TGTGCCAGCAGCTTTGGGACAGGGGGTAGGAATGAAAAACTGTTTTTT

clone size: .
V gene: TRBV5-1
J gene: TRBJ2-1
D gene: TRBD1
CDR3 protein: CASSLDRAGNEQFF
CDR3 DNA: TGCGCCAGCAGCCTGGACAGGGCCGGAAATGAGCAGTTCTTC

clone size: .
V gene: TRBV4-1
J gene: TRBJ2-1
D gene: .
CDR3 protein: CASSPNPARGTLSNEQFF
CDR3 DNA: TGCGCCAGCAGTCCTAACCCCGCCCGGGGGACTCTCTCCAATGAGCAGTTCTTC

clone size: .
V gene: TRBV5-4
J gene: TRBJ2-3
D gene: TRBD2
CDR3 protein: CASSPRTRSADTQYF
CDR3 DNA: TGTGCCAGCAGCCCAAGGACTAGAAGCGCAGATACGCAGTATTTT

clone size: .
V gene: TRBV11-1
J gene: TRBJ1-1
D gene: .
CDR3 protein: CASSSGWSTEAFF
CDR3 DNA: TGTGCCAGCAGCTCTGGTTGGAGCACTGAAGCTTTCTTT

clone size: .
V gene: TRBV9
J gene: TRBJ2-5
D gene: TRBD1
CDR3 protein: CASSPGGDRSETQYF
CDR3 DNA: TGTGCCAGCAGCCCCGGAGGGGACAGGTCGGAGACCCAGTACTTC

clone size: .
V gene: TRBV9
J gene: TRBJ2-3
D gene: .
CDR3 protein: CASSMSVFPTDTQYF
CDR3 DNA: TGTGCCAGCAGCATGAGTGTTTTTCCCACAGATACGCAGTATTTT

clone size: .
V gene: TRBV28
J gene: TRBJ1-4
D gene: TRBD1
CDR3 protein: CASSLLGTGNEKLFF
CDR3 DNA: TGTGCCAGCAGTTTACTCGGGACAGGGAATGAAAAACTGTTTTTT

clone size: .
V gene: TRBV28
J gene: TRBJ2-6
D gene: TRBD1
CDR3 protein: CASRRQGRFEANVLTF
CDR3 DNA: TGTGCCAGCAGGCGACAGGGGCGTTTCGAGGCCAACGTCCTGACTTTC

clone size: .
V gene: TRBV7-8
J gene: TRBJ2-7
D gene: .
CDR3 protein: CASSLGGGSYISYEQYF
CDR3 DNA: TGTGCCAGCAGCTTGGGCGGGGGCAGTTATATTAGCTACGAGCAGTACTTC

clone size: .
V gene: TRBV27
J gene: TRBJ1-2
D gene: .
CDR3 protein: CASSFLRGDDGYTF
CDR3 DNA: TGTGCCAGCAGTTTCTTGAGAGGCGATGATGGCTACACCTTC

clone size: .
V gene: TRBV19
J gene: TRBJ1-5
D gene: .
CDR3 protein: CATRPGGAYQPQHF
CDR3 DNA: TGTGCCACCCGGCCGGGAGGGGCGTATCAGCCCCAGCATTTT

clone size: once
V gene: TRBV29-1
J gene: TRBJ2-1
D gene: .
CDR3 protein: CSVGPGGGPSGQFF
CDR3 DNA: TGCAGCGTTGGACCCGGGGGTGGCCCTTCGGGGCAGTTCTTC

clone size: .
V gene: TRBV2
J gene: TRBJ2-1
D gene: .
CDR3 protein: CASAERGSSYNEQFF
CDR3 DNA: TGTGCCAGCGCTGAGAGAGGCAGCTCCTACAATGAGCAGTTCTTC

clone size: .
V gene: TRBV2
J gene: TRBJ1-4
D gene: .
CDR3 protein: CASSASAGDEKLFF
CDR3 DNA: TGTGCCAGCAGTGCCTCGGCGGGGGATGAAAAACTGTTTTTT

clone size: .
V gene: TRBV28
J gene: TRBJ2-7
D gene: .
CDR3 protein: CASSGTPYEQYF
CDR3 DNA: TGTGCCAGCAGCGGGACTCCCTACGAGCAGTACTTC

clone size: .
V gene: TRBV9
J gene: TRBJ1-1
D gene: .
CDR3 protein: CASSVTPREGMNTEAFF
CDR3 DNA: TGTGCCAGCAGCGTAACCCCCCGGGAGGGGATGAACACTGAAGCTTTCTTT

clone size: few
V gene: TRBV18
J gene: TRBJ2-3
D gene: .
CDR3 protein: CASSPNLGTRIDTQYF
CDR3 DNA: TGTGCCAGCTCACCGAATCTCGGGACTCGGATAGATACGCAGTATTTT

clone size: .
V gene: TRBV5-1
J gene: TRBJ2-7
D gene: .
CDR3 protein: CASSLGRGSYEQYF
CDR3 DNA: TGCGCCAGCAGCTTGGGTAGGGGCTCCTACGAGCAGTACTTC

clone size: .
V gene: TRBV14
J gene: TRBJ2-7
D gene: .
CDR3 protein: CASSLAGRVFYEQYF
CDR3 DNA: TGTGCCAGCAGCCTCGCCGGCAGGGTTTTTTACGAGCAGTACTTC

clone size: .
V gene: TRBV2
J gene: TRBJ2-1
D gene: TRBD1
CDR3 protein: CASRGTGTGAYNEQFF
CDR3 DNA: TGTGCCAGCAGGGGGACCGGGACAGGGGCTTACAATGAGCAGTTCTTC

clone size: .
V gene: TRBV19
J gene: TRBJ1-5
D gene: .
CDR3 protein: CASNGQGKHQPQHF
CDR3 DNA: TGTGCCAGTAACGGGCAGGGTAAGCATCAGCCCCAGCATTTT

clone size: .
V gene: TRBV19
J gene: TRBJ2-7
D gene: TRBD1
CDR3 protein: CASSDTGAPREQYF
CDR3 DNA: TGTGCCAGTAGTGACACAGGGGCCCCGCGCGAGCAGTACTTC

clone size: .
V gene: TRBV7-9
J gene: TRBJ1-6
D gene: .
CDR3 protein: CASRTRGNNSPLHF
CDR3 DNA: TGTGCCAGCAGGACCCGAGGGAACAACTCACCCCTCCACTTT

clone size: .
V gene: TRBV14
J gene: TRBJ2-3
D gene: TRBD1
CDR3 protein: CASSTPGQGRTDTQYF
CDR3 DNA: TGTGCCAGCAGTACCCCCGGACAGGGGCGCACAGATACGCAGTATTTT

clone size: .
V gene: TRBV9
J gene: TRBJ2-5
D gene: .
CDR3 protein: CASSVLGEAQYF
CDR3 DNA: TGTGCCAGCAGCGTTTTGGGTGAGGCCCAGTACTTC

clone size: .
V gene: TRBV19
J gene: TRBJ1-3
D gene: .
CDR3 protein: CASTSGDRGGNTIYF
CDR3 DNA: TGTGCCAGTACTTCAGGGGATAGGGGAGGAAACACCATATATTTT

clone size: .
V gene: TRBV5-1
J gene: TRBJ1-2
D gene: .
CDR3 protein: CASSEGQTHYGYTF
CDR3 DNA: TGCGCCAGCAGCGAAGGACAAACCCACTATGGCTACACCTTC

clone size: .
V gene: TRBV7-6
J gene: TRBJ2-7
D gene: .
CDR3 protein: CASSLGQGTFVYEQYF
CDR3 DNA: TGTGCCAGCAGCTTAGGGCAGGGAACCTTCGTCTACGAGCAGTACTTC

clone size: .
V gene: TRBV9
J gene: TRBJ2-7
D gene: TRBD1
CDR3 protein: CASSVGTGVPGLFREQYF
CDR3 DNA: TGTGCCAGCAGCGTAGGGACAGGGGTTCCCGGTTTATTTCGCGAGCAGTACTTC

clone size: once
V gene: TRBV27
J gene: TRBJ2-7
D gene: TRBD1
CDR3 protein: CASSNRGYEQYF
CDR3 DNA: TGTGCCAGCAGCAACAGGGGCTACGAGCAGTACTTC

clone size: .
V gene: TRBV7-8
J gene: TRBJ2-7
D gene: TRBD1
CDR3 protein: CASSQQGSYEQYF
CDR3 DNA: TGTGCCAGCAGCCAACAGGGGTCTTACGAGCAGTACTTC